This T cell receptor beta chain was documented in a study of T-cell memory formation after mild COVID-19. Findings of the study overall: Within pre-infection memory, some responding clones were found, suggesting cross-reactive memory joined.

UMIs and sample barcodes were carried by the TCR alpha and TCR beta cDNA libraries that 5'RACE produced using constant-segment primers. TCRdb fed the 5' RACE reads into MiXCR, producing one record per CDR3 protein. The sample yields about 150,000 distinct CDR3 sequences, roughly 13% seen once. With V trimmed by 3 bases and J by 2 bases, 4 bases remained unmatched. This CDR3 comprises 16 residues. Per the germline V gene, CDR1 is SGHRS and CDR2 is YFSETQ. As concerns this clonotype: Its matching antigen is unknown.

The chain employs TRBV5-1 and TRBJ2-5; TRBD2 matches 13 bases. What was sequenced was PBMCs or a T cell subset sorted from them (not recorded which). The receptor's source is a man aged 18 to 30 who had mild COVID-19 (a few samples of this study predate the infection). Cell type and time point are not known. CDR3 sequence: CASSWGLAGRQETQYF. DNA of the CDR3: TGCGCCAGCAGCTGGGGACTAGCGGGAAGGCAAGAGACCCAGTACTTC.